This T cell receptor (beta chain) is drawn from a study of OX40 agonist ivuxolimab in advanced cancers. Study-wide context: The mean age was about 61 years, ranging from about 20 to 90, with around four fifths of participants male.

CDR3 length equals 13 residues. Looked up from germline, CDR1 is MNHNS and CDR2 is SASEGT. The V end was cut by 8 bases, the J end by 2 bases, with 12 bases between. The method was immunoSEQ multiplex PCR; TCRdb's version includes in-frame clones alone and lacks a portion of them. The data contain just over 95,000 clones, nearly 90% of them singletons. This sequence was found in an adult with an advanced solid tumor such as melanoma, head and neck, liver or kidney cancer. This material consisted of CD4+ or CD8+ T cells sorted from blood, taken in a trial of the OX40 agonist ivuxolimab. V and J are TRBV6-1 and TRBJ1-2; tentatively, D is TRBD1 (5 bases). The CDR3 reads CASAAPGNYGYTF. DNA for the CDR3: TGTGCCAGCGCAGCCCCAGGGAACTATGGCTACACCTTC.